A single sample is the source of the 18 T cell receptor beta chains below, sequenced in a study of technical replicates of blood from several donors. Here immunoSEQ multiplex PCR was the method, and the copy in TCRdb shows in-frame clones only, minus some. Of 55,000 to 80,000 clones listed, 98% were seen once; the top ten hold over 0.15%. Material for sequencing was T cells isolated from PBMCs. All receptors come from a human donor in good health.

The rearrangement joins TRBV19 to TRBJ1-2; TRBD1 aligns across 8 bases. Germline CDR1 is LNHDA and CDR2 is SQIVND (reference sequence). This CDR3 region has 13 residues. V trimming: 6 bases; J trimming: 6 bases; junction bases outside the gene matches: 6. The CDR3 DNA sequence: TGTGCCAGTAGCGAGGACAGGGCCGATGGCTACACCTTC. This translates into CASSEDRADGYTF.

This chain connects TRBV25-1 to TRBJ2-5; 8 bases match TRBD1. J was trimmed by 2 bases and V by 4 bases; bases with no gene match: 15. The CDR3 extends over 18 amino acids. CDR1 MGHDK and CDR2 SYGVNS come from the germline V gene. The CDR3 DNA reads as TGTGCCAGCAGTGCCGACCTCATAAGGACAGGGCTACAAGAGACCCAGTACTTC. As protein: CASSADLIRTGLQETQYF.

The chain carries TRBV6-5 and TRBJ2-5; D unclear. Germline loops: CDR1 MNHEY, CDR2 SVGAGI. V dropped 4 bases and J dropped 7 bases, with 10 bases sitting between them. This CDR3 is 12 amino acids long. The CDR3 sequence is CASSFRFGTQYF. CDR3 coding DNA: TGTGCCAGCAGTTTCCGATTCGGGACCCAGTACTTC.

The chain employs TRBV6-5 and TRBJ1-4, with D perhaps TRBD1 (6 bases). This CDR3 has 14 residues. Deletions cut 4 bases from V and 8 bases from J, with 14 bases between. Per the germline V gene, CDR1 is MNHEY and CDR2 is SVGAGI. This CDR3 reads CASSFGQGREKLFF. The CDR3 nucleotides are TGTGCCAGCAGTTTCGGGCAGGGGCGGGAAAAACTGTTTTTT.

This clone was counted once. At one of its ends the junction is not consistent with the germline gene, which may arise from a read error. V gene TRBV6-1 combines with J gene TRBJ2-3; 10 nucleotides agree with TRBD2. The CDR3 runs to 16 residues. Germline V gene lookup returns CDR1 MNHNS and CDR2 SASEGT. In nucleotides, the CDR3 is TGTGCCAGCACTGAAGGTGCTAGCGGGGGTACAGATACGCAGTATTTT. Encoded protein: CASTEGASGGTDTQYF.

The chain employs TRBV5-4 and TRBJ2-1; 8 bases match TRBD2. Germline V gene sequence: CDR1 SGHNT, CDR2 YYREEE (reference sequence). V dropped 0 bases and J dropped 6; count of bases not matched to a gene: 2. The CDR3 covers 14 residues. The CDR3 loop reads CASSLGAGGNEQFF. DNA of the CDR3: TGTGCCAGCAGCTTGGGTGCGGGGGGCAATGAGCAGTTCTTC.

There are a few counts of this clone. CDR3 loop: CASSVDRGRGANEKLFF. The CDR3 bases are TGTGCCAGCAGTGTAGACAGGGGGCGGGGAGCTAATGAAAAACTGTTTTTT. The chain employs TRBV6-1 and TRBJ1-4, with TRBD1 matching over 10 bases. Germline V gene lookup returns CDR1 MNHNS and CDR2 SASEGT. Losses at the gene ends were 4 bases for V and 3 bases for J; bases not matched to a gene: 8. The length of the CDR3 is 17 residues.

This chain joins TRBV5-5 and TRBJ1-1; no definite D call. CDR3 length: 12 residues. CDR1 SGHKS and CDR2 YYEKEE come from the germline V gene (reference sequence). Trimming stripped 3 bases from V and 2 bases from J, with 5 bases between. In nucleotides, the CDR3 is TGTGCCAGCAGCTCCTATAACACTGAAGCTTTCTTT. This gives the protein CASSSYNTEAFF. Together with reference TRBV5-5 and TRBJ1-1, the CDR3 gives the full variable domain: DAGVTQSPTHLIKTRGQQVTLRCSPISGHKSVSWYQQVLGQGPQFIFQYYEKEERGRGNFPDRFSARQFPNYSSELNVNALLLGDSALYLCASSSYNTEAFFGQGTRLTVV.

The genes are TRBV19 and TRBJ2-7; a weak D match, TRBD1 (6 bases). This CDR3 spans 13 amino acids. Per germline, CDR1 LNHDA and CDR2 SQIVND (reference sequence). V lost 5 bases and J 0 bases, leaving 8 bases between the germline ends. The CDR3 is CASSATGSYEQYF. Written as DNA, the CDR3 is TGTGCCAGTAGTGCGACAGGCTCCTACGAGCAGTACTTC.

The V and J genes are TRBV7-9 and TRBJ1-1; tentative D call: TRBD1 (6 bases). CDR3 length: 16 residues. The V and J ends lost 1 base and 2 bases respectively, with 14 bases between them. The germline CDR1 and CDR2 sequences are SEHNR and FQNEAQ (reference sequence). The CDR3 sequence: CASSLGWTEKNTEAFF. The CDR3 DNA reads as TGTGCCAGCAGCTTAGGCTGGACAGAAAAAAACACTGAAGCTTTCTTT.

To note about this clone: One junction end does not reproduce the germline sequence, and a read error may be involved. This chain uses TRBV7-7 with TRBJ2-5, with 8 bases lining up with TRBD1. Germline values: CDR1 SSHAT, CDR2 FNYEAQ (reference sequence). This CDR3 spans 14 amino acids. The chain's CDR3 is CASSLGQGAETQYF. Written as DNA, the CDR3 is TGTGCTAGCAGCTTAGGGCAGGGGGCAGAGACCCAGTACTTC.

This clone is a singleton in its sample. Here the CDR3 DNA reads TGTGCCAGCAGCCCGGGACTAGCGGGGACCGGGGAGCTGTTTTTT. Translated: CASSPGLAGTGELFF. The rearrangement links TRBV11-2 to TRBJ2-2; 13 nucleotides line up with TRBD2. V dropped 5 bases and J dropped 5; count of bases not matched to a gene: 2. The CDR3 is 15 residues long. Germline V CDR1 and CDR2: SGHAT, FQNNGV.

This clone has only one observation. The CDR3 sequence: CASSSTVNTEAFF. CDR3 bases: TGTGCCAGCAGTTCCACAGTGAACACTGAAGCTTTCTTT. The rearrangement links TRBV27 to TRBJ1-1, with no clear D. The germline V gene has CDR1 MNHEY and CDR2 SMNVEV (reference sequence). The CDR3 spans 13 residues. V dropped 4 bases and J dropped 0 bases, with 6 bases sitting between them.

The chain couples TRBV4-1 to TRBJ2-7; TRBD1 agrees at 11 bases. This CDR3 has 19 residues. Germline trimming cut 0 bases from V and 2 bases from J; bases unmatched to any gene: 12. The germline V gene encodes CDR1 MGHRA and CDR2 YSYEKL. CDR3 sequence: CASSQEVRTGGLSTYEQYF. The CDR3 DNA follows: TGCGCCAGCAGCCAAGAAGTCAGGACAGGGGGCTTATCAACCTACGAGCAGTACTTC.

The genes are TRBV5-8 and TRBJ2-3, with 11 bases identical to TRBD2. V was pared by 5 bases and J by 2 bases, with 7 bases of the junction left unmatched. The CDR3 spans 16 residues. Looked up from germline, CDR1 is SGHTS and CDR2 is YDEGEE. The CDR3 loop is CASRTGTSGYTDTQYF. CDR3 DNA: TGTGCCAGCAGGACCGGGACTAGCGGATACACAGATACGCAGTATTTT.

This chain links TRBV19 with TRBJ2-7; 10 nucleotides line up with TRBD1. Germline V gene data show CDR1 as LNHDA and CDR2 as SQIVND (reference sequence). After removal of 1 base from V and 1 base from J, the junction contained 4 bases not matched to a gene. The CDR3 sequence is 16 residues long. CDR3 region: CASSIGLGQGSYEQYF. CDR3 bases: TGTGCCAGTAGTATAGGATTGGGACAGGGGTCCTACGAGCAGTACTTC.

V and J are TRBV2 and TRBJ2-3; possible D gene TRBD2, 6 bases. The ends were cut back, 6 bases at V and 5 bases at J, with 12 bases in the middle. The length of the CDR3 is 13 residues. Germline assignment: CDR1 SNHLY and CDR2 FYNNEI. The CDR3, as DNA: TGTGCCAGCAGCGGGGGACTGGGAGATACGCAGTATTTT. Its translation is CASSGGLGDTQYF.

This sequence joins TRBV4-1 and TRBJ2-7; 8 bases align to TRBD1. With 5 bases clipped from V and 4 bases from J, the junction kept 7 bases outside the gene matches. Germline CDR1 MGHRA, CDR2 YSYEKL. The CDR3 covers 14 residues. CDR3 amino acids: CASSIGQGGYEQYF. CDR3 bases: TGCGCCAGCAGCATCGGACAGGGAGGATACGAGCAGTACTTC.